This TCR beta chain comes out of a study of T cells in Graves' hyperthyroidism and ophthalmopathy. Trimming left V 3 bases short and J 6 bases short, with 15 bases between. The CDR3 extends over 15 amino acids. Per the germline V gene, CDR1 is MNHNS and CDR2 is SASEGT. From RNA transcripts, TCR beta CDR3 regions were amplified. TCR CDR3 regions were first amplified by RT-PCR with HTBI primers. TCRdb re-derived calls from the multiplex PCR reads in MiXCR, one entry per CDR3 protein. Among about 610,000 distinct CDR3 sequences listed, roughly a sixth were seen once. At least ten counts were recorded for this clonotype.

This TCR derives from a woman between 40 and 55 years old with Graves' ophthalmopathy. Material: blood. This chain links TRBV6-1 with TRBJ2-1, with D unresolved. DNA for the CDR3: TGTGCCAGCAGTGAGGGTTTAGGGCTACCCAATGAGCAGTTCTTC. It specifies CASSEGLGLPNEQFF.